This TCR beta chain was documented in a study of blood T cell repertoires in COVID-19 (dated by TCRdb to 2020 to 2022). Background for the entire study: Samples covering the acute and convalescent phases of COVID-19 were provided by collaborators in the United States, Italy and Spain. The prospective study material was composed of cDNA or gDNA derived from T cells, B-cell-depleted T cells, or PBMCs. The dataset comprised deeply sampled blood TCRbeta repertoires from subjects exposed to, actively infected with, or recovered from COVID-19. A freely available public database, intended as a resource for researchers studying the immune response to SARS-CoV-2, is where the repertoires were released. Samples came from the ongoing ImmuneRACE study (first 160 participants) plus 1,254 subjects from 6 global collaborators. Sample metadata almost always included a de-identified subject ID, COVID-19 status, age in years and sex. Where available, HLA class I and class II types were obtained from metadata supplied by the sample provider rather than from assay-based typing.

The trim is 0 bases for V and 1 base for J, with a gap of 9 bases between the germline ends. Based on the germline V gene, the CDR1 and CDR2 sequences are MGHRA and YSYEKL. Inclusive of the bounding cysteine and phenylalanine, the CDR3 is 15 residues long. CDR3 DNA is the only sequence kept; it has 45 bases, read in frame from the first base. The research as a whole found: How much clinical and demographic metadata was included differed by source and by participant, and the metadata was provided uncurated.

The immunoSEQ Assay, a bias-controlled multiplex PCR, was used to amplify TCRbeta CDR3 regions from genomic DNA. Per the authors' processing: The number of nucleated cells in each sample was estimated by amplification of reference gene primers within the assay. Sequence reads were collapsed and filtered to measure the absolute abundance of every unique TCRbeta CDR3 rearrangement. For each sample, productive Simpson clonality was calculated as the square root of Simpson's diversity index over productive rearrangements. TCRdb provides this immuneACCESS table in a form limited to in-frame rearrangements. Some clones are lacking; in checked studies, under half of them reflect an unresolved V gene, and why the rest are absent is not known. For V, J and clone size, that table is used; D and trimming come from the DNA. In all, the sample holds 280,000 or so clones, and over 75% of those were seen once. Approximately 8.5% of the sample belongs to the ten largest clones.

Details on this clone: It has no known antigen specificity. No much larger clone exists at a distance of one base, and base qualities are not known.

Each collaborating institution followed its own protocols to collect whole blood in K2EDTA tubes. Collaborator samples were shipped for TCRbeta analysis as frozen whole blood, isolated PBMCs, or DNA extracted from either sample type. The sample consisted of peripheral blood. This TCR was sampled from a man younger than 30 with active or convalescent COVID-19. The V and J segments used are TRBV4-1 and TRBJ1-2, and possibly TRBD1, on 5 matching bases. CDR3 sequence: CASSQDGGVNYGYTF. DNA sequence: TGCGCCAGCAGCCAAGATGGGGGGGTTAACTATGGCTACACCTTC.